Described below is a single TCR beta chain sequence and its context. This clone was detected only once. No cognate antigen has been identified for it. The record has no base qualities; no much larger clone is one base away. The immunoSEQ Assay, a bias-controlled multiplex PCR, was used to amplify TCRbeta CDR3 regions from genomic DNA. In the original analysis: The number of nucleated cells in each sample was estimated from the amplification of reference gene primers within the assay. To quantify the absolute abundance of each unique TCRbeta CDR3 rearrangement, sequence reads were collapsed and filtered. For each sample, productive Simpson clonality was calculated as the square root of Simpson's diversity index over productive rearrangements. TCRdb stores this immuneACCESS table with in-frame sequences only. Part of the clones is absent; in the studies checked, under half of the shortfall reflects unresolved V genes, and no reason is known for the rest. V and J calls and clone size come straight from that table; D and trimming were deduced from the DNA. This sample lists roughly 230,000 clones; about 86% were detected once. About 3.5% of the sample goes to the ten largest clones.

This record belongs to a study of blood T cell repertoires in COVID-19 (dated by TCRdb to 2018 to 2020). About the study as a whole: Samples covering the acute and convalescent phases of COVID-19 were provided by collaborators in the United States, Italy and Spain. The material from the prospective study consisted of cDNA or gDNA derived from T cells, B-cell-depleted T cells, or PBMCs. The dataset comprised deeply sampled blood TCRbeta repertoires from subjects exposed to, actively infected with, or recovered from COVID-19. The repertoires were released in a freely available public database intended as a resource for research on the immune response to SARS-CoV-2. The samples were drawn from the first 160 participants of the ongoing ImmuneRACE study and from 1,200 or so subjects provided by 6 global collaborators. Nearly every sample came with metadata listing a de-identified subject ID, COVID-19 status, age in years and sex. Where HLA class I and class II types were available, the types were taken from metadata supplied by the sample provider, not from assay-based typing.

Enrolling through a virtual design, the prospective study's participants ranged in age from roughly 18 to 89 years and lived across 24 United States geographic areas. Cohort assignment in the prospective study relied on participant-reported clinical history from a screening survey and a study questionnaire. For ImmuneRACE Cohort 3, a participant was defined as recovered based on two consecutive negative NP/OP PCR tests, clearance by a healthcare professional, or resolution of symptoms. Mobile phlebotomists in the prospective study collected whole blood, serum and a nasopharyngeal or oropharyngeal swab from every participant. Additional blood draws and questionnaires over an approximately two-month period could optionally be provided by prospective study participants. Prospective study blood samples were shipped either frozen or at room temperature before DNA extraction. The paper as a whole reports these results and caveats: The amount of clinical and demographic metadata varied by source and participant and was provided uncurated.

For CDR1 and CDR2, the germline V gene (reference sequence) lists MNHEY and SMNVEV. From its cysteine to its phenylalanine, the CDR3 spans 14 amino acids. Of all the DNA, just the CDR3 is kept, 42 bases in frame from base 1. After removal of 6 bases from V and 4 bases from J, the junction retains 4 bases not matched to a gene. The chain couples TRBV27 to TRBJ2-2, and 8 junctional nucleotides match TRBD1. Material for sequencing was PBMCs or T cells enriched from blood (not recorded which). The clonotype originates from a man aged 45 to 65 who had recovered from COVID-19. In nucleotides, the sequence is TGTGCCAGCAGACAGGGACAGGCCACCGGGGAGCTGTTTTTT. It encodes CASRQGQATGELFF.